This T cell receptor (beta chain) was captured in a study of graft-versus-host responses after intestinal transplantation. The CDR3 spans 15 residues. V lost 4 bases to trimming and J lost 0 bases; unmatched junction nucleotides: 4. Germline CDR1 and CDR2: MNHNY and SVGAGI (reference sequence). On this clone itself: Its antigen is as yet unknown.

Generated by immunoSEQ multiplex PCR, the TCRdb table keeps only in-frame clones and is missing some. The table records 35,000 to 45,000 clones, roughly 94% of them present only once. The sequence came from a human donor who was the organ donor for an intestinal transplant. V usage is TRBV6-6 and J usage is TRBJ2-7; TRBD1 aligns across 9 bases. The sample consisted of unstimulated CD4+ T cells sorted from spleen or lymph node cells, taken before transplant. Here the CDR3 DNA reads TGTGCCAGCAGTTCCGGGACAGGGAGCTCCTACGAGCAGTACTTC. It is translated as CASSSGTGSSYEQYF.